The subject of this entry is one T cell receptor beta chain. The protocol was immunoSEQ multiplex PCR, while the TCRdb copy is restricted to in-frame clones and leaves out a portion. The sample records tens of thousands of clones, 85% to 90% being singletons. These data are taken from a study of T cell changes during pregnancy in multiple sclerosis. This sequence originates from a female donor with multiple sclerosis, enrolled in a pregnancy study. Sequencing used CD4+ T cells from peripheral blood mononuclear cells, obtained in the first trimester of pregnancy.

CDR3 sequence: CASSLEGARRGRLNEQFF. The CDR3 nucleotides read TGCGCCAGCAGCTTGGAAGGCGCTAGACGGGGGAGGCTCAATGAGCAGTTCTTC. J is TRBJ2-1 and V is TRBV5-1; D may be TRBD2 (6 bases). V lost 0 bases, J lost 6 bases, and 22 bases lay in between. CDR1 is SGHRS and CDR2 is YFSETQ in the germline V gene. The CDR3 totals 18 residues. The full variable domain, completed using reference TRBV5-1 and TRBJ2-1, is KAGVTQTPRYLIKTRGQQVTLSCSPISGHRSVSWYQQTPGQGLQFLFEYFSETQRNKGNFPGRFSGRQFSNSRSEMNVSTLELGDSALYLCASSLEGARRGRLNEQFFGPGTRLTVL.